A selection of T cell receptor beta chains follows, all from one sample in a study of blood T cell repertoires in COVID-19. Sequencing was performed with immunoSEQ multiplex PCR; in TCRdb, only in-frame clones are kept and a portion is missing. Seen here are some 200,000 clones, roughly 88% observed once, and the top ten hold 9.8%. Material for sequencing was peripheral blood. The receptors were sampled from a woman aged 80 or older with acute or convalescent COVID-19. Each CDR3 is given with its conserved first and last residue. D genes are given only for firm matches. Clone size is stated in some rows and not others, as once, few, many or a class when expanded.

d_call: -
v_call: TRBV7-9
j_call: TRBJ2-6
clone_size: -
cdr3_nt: TGTGCCAGCAGCTGGGACGGGGGTGGCGTCCTGACTTTC
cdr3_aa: CASSWDGGGVLTF

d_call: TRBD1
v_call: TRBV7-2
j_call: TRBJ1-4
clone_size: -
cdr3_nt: TGTGCCAGCAGCTTAAAAGGGGGCGGGTCGAATGAAAAACTGTTTTTT
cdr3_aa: CASSLKGGGSNEKLFF

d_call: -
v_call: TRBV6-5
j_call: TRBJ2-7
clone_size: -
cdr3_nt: TGTGCCAGCAGTTACGATTGGAGGGTGCCGTCCTACGAGCAGTACTTC
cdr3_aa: CASSYDWRVPSYEQYF

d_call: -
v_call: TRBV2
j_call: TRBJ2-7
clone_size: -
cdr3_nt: TGTGCCAGCACACGAGACTTTTCCTACGAGCAGTACTTC
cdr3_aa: CASTRDFSYEQYF

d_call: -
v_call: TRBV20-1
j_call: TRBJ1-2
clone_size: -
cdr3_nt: TGCAGTGCTAGGACGGGTTATGGCTACACCTTC
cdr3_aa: CSARTGYGYTF

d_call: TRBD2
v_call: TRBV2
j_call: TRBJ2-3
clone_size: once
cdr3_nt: TGTGCCAGCAGTGAAGCGCTTCCTAGCGGGAGCGGTGGTACGCAGTATTTT
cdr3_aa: CASSEALPSGSGGTQYF

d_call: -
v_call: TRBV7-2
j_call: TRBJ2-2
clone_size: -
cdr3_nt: TGTGCCAGCAGCTTAGAACCGGTATCGAACACCGGGGAGCTGTTTTTT
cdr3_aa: CASSLEPVSNTGELFF

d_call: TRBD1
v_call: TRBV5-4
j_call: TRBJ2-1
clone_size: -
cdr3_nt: TGTGCCAGCAGCCGTGGGACAGGGGAGGCTGAGCAGTTCTTC
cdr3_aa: CASSRGTGEAEQFF

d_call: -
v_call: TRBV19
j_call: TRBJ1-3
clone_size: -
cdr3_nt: TGTGCCAGTAGTCTCCTCCTTTCGGAGAGTGGAAACACCATATATTTT
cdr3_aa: CASSLLLSESGNTIYF

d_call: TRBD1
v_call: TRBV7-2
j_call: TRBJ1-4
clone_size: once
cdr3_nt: TGTGCCAGCAGCATGGGACAGGGGAACGAAAAACTGTTTTTT
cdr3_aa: CASSMGQGNEKLFF

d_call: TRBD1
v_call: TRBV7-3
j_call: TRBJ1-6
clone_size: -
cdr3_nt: TGTGCCAGCAGCTCCTCGAGGACAGGGGGTTCACCCCTCCACTTT
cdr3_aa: CASSSSRTGGSPLHF

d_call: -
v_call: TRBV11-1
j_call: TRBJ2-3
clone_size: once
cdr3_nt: TGTGCCAGCAGCTCGTCTCAGATTTCCACAGATACGCAGTATTTT
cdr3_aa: CASSSSQISTDTQYF

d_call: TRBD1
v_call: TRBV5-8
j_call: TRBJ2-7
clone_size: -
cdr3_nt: TGTGCCAGCAGCTTGGCGCCAGGGGGCTACGAGCAGTACTTC
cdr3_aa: CASSLAPGGYEQYF

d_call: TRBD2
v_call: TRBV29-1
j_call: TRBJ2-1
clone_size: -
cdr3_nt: TGCAGCGTGAGACAAGCGGGAACCTACAATGAGCAGTTCTTC
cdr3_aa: CSVRQAGTYNEQFF

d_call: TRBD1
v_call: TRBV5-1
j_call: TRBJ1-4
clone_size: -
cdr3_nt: TGCGCCAGCAGCTCCGAGGGGGCCCCTGGCCGCGAAAAACTGTTTTTT
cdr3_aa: CASSSEGAPGREKLFF

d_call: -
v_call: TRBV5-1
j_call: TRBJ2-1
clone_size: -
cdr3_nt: TGCGCCAGCAGCCCGGACTTCTCCTACAATGAGCAGTTCTTC
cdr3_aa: CASSPDFSYNEQFF